Listed below are T cell receptor beta chains from one sample, sequenced in a study of blood T cell repertoires in COVID-19. The method was immunoSEQ multiplex PCR; TCRdb's version includes in-frame clones alone and lacks a portion of them. This sample has around 50,000 clones, with around 87% found just once. Sequenced: peripheral blood. All receptors come from a woman aged 80 or over with COVID-19, enrolled during active disease. The CDR3 runs from the conserved cysteine through the conserved F or W. Fields, in order: D gene, J gene, clone size, V gene, CDR3 protein, CDR3 DNA. D genes are given only for firm matches. Clone sizes are given selectively: once, few, many, or a class where the clone is expanded.

D: -; J: TRBJ1-5; size: -; V: TRBV9; CDR3: CASSPTAAGEAQHF; DNA: TGTGCCAGCAGCCCCACTGCAGCCGGGGAGGCCCAGCATTTT
D: TRBD1; J: TRBJ2-7; size: -; V: TRBV30; CDR3: CAWSDRDEQYF; DNA: TGTGCCTGGAGCGACAGGGACGAGCAGTACTTC
D: -; J: TRBJ1-1; size: -; V: TRBV30; CDR3: CASQQIMNTEAFF; DNA: TGTGCCTCGCAACAAATCATGAACACTGAAGCTTTCTTT
D: TRBD1; J: TRBJ2-3; size: -; V: TRBV6-5; CDR3: CASDRGPSTDTQYF; DNA: TGTGCCAGCGACAGGGGCCCTAGCACAGATACGCAGTATTTT
D: -; J: TRBJ2-5; size: -; V: TRBV7-9; CDR3: CASSLAHERPGQYF; DNA: TGTGCCAGCAGCTTAGCACATGAGAGACCGGGCCAGTACTTC
D: -; J: TRBJ2-3; size: -; V: TRBV7-9; CDR3: CASSLGGASTDTQYF; DNA: TGTGCCAGCAGCTTAGGCGGGGCTAGCACAGATACGCAGTATTTT
D: TRBD1; J: TRBJ1-2; size: few; V: TRBV19; CDR3: CASSIDRAYYGYTF; DNA: TGTGCCAGTAGTATCGACAGGGCTTACTATGGCTACACCTTC
D: TRBD2; J: TRBJ2-3; size: -; V: TRBV5-1; CDR3: CASSLRVAGGRTDTQYF; DNA: TGCGCCAGCAGCTTGAGGGTAGCGGGGGGGCGGACAGATACGCAGTATTTT
D: -; J: TRBJ1-6; size: -; V: TRBV12-3/TRBV12-4; CDR3: CASRVGLNSPLHF; DNA: TGTGCCAGCAGGGTCGGACTTAATTCACCCCTCCACTTT
D: TRBD1; J: TRBJ2-3; size: -; V: TRBV7-2; CDR3: CASSLNRGRDTQYF; DNA: TGTGCCAGCAGCTTAAACAGGGGGAGAGATACGCAGTATTTT